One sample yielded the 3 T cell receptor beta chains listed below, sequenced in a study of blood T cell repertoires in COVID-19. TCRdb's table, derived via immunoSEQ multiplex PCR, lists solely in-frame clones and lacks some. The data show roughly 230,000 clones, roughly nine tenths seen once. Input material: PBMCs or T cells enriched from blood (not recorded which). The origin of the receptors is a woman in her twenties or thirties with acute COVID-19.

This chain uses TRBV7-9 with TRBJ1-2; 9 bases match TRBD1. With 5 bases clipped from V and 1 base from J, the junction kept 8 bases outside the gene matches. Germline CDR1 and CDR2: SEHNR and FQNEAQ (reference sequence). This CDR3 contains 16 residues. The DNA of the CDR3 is TGTGCCAGCAGCCCCAACCGGGACAGGGTTAACTATGGCTACACCTTC. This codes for CASSPNRDRVNYGYTF. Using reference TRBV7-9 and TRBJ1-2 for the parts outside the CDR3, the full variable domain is DTGVSQNPRHKITKRGQNVTFRCDPISEHNRLYWYRQTLGQGPEFLTYFQNEAQLEKSRLLSDRFSAERPKGSFSTLEIQRTEQGDSAMYLCASSPNRDRVNYGYTFGSGTRLTVV.

The DNA of the CDR3 is TGTGCCAGCAGTTTAGATGGGGAAACGGGACAGCCCCAGCATTTT. Translation gives CASSLDGETGQPQHF. The chain uses TRBV28 and TRBJ1-5; D unresolved. Per germline, CDR1 MDHEN and CDR2 SYDVKM. Trimming removed 2 bases at V and 7 bases at J, with 15 bases between. This CDR3 is 15 amino acids long.

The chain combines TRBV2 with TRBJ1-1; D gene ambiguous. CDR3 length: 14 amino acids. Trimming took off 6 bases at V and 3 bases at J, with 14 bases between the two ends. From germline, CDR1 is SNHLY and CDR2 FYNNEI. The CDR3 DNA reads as TGTGCCAGCAGCAACCCCGGGTGGGACACTGAAGCTTTCTTT. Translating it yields CASSNPGWDTEAFF.